This T cell receptor beta chain was obtained from a study of human T cells and chemical hapten exposure. About the research overall: Sensitization applied 2% DPC to 2 cm by 2 cm of upper inner arm skin.

Time point indicated: pre-sensitization, week 0. Described treatment: therapeutic diphenylcyclopropenone sensitization with weekly scalp DPC. In every case, blood was obtained before the patch test was applied. This clonotype was recorded at least ten times. Per the study methods: There were a median of around 100,000 TCRs per sample, with a range from about 23,224 to 690,600. Using its own MiXCR run on the RACE reads, TCRdb lists one record per CDR3 protein. Clone size and V and J calls follow TCRdb, not the original study. The sample shows 300,000 to 450,000 distinct CDR3 sequences, around 5.5% of them seen only once. The sample here was whole blood, taken in connection with sensitization to the hapten diphenylcyclopropenone (DPC). The origin of this receptor is a woman aged 18-29 years with alopecia areata. Some clones in this sample may be carry-over from other donors' samples.

Here the CDR3 reads CASSFRLGQGTVNEQFF. The CDR3 DNA follows: TGTGCCAGCAGCTTCAGATTAGGACAGGGAACTGTTAATGAGCAGTTCTTC. The chain uses TRBV7-9 and TRBJ2-1, with 8 nucleotides matching TRBD1. With 3 bases clipped from V and 7 bases from J, the junction kept 14 bases outside the gene matches. This CDR3 has 17 residues. Germline CDR1 reads SEHNR; CDR2 reads FQNEAQ (reference sequence).